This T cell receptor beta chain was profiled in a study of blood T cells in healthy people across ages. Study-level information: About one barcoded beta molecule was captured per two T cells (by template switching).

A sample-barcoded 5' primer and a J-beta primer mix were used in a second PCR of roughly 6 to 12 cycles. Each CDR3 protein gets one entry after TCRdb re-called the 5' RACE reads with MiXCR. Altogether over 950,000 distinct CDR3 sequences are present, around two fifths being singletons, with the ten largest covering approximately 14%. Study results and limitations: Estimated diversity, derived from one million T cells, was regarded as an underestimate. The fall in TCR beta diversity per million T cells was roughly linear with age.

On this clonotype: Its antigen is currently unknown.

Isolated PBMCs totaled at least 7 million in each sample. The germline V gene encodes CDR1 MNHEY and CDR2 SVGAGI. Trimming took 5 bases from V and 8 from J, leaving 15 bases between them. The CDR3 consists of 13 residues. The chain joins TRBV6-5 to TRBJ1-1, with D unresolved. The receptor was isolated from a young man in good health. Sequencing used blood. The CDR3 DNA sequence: TGTGCCAGCAGTGACGACCCGCAGTGCGAAGCTTTCTTT. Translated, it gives CASSDDPQCEAFF.